A single sample is the source of the 12 T cell receptor beta chains below, sequenced in a study of T cells in Graves' hyperthyroidism and ophthalmopathy. Amplified regions were TCR beta CDR3 sequences from RNA transcripts. Using the HTBI primer set, a first-round RT-PCR was run on the TCR CDR3. MiXCR was run by TCRdb on the multiplex PCR reads, yielding one entry per CDR3 protein. The table includes approximately 690,000 distinct CDR3 sequences, around 13% detected once. Sequenced material: blood. Receptors originate from a woman in her forties or fifties with Graves' ophthalmopathy.

The chain carries TRBV6-1 and TRBJ1-2; 9 nucleotides agree with TRBD1. J was trimmed by 5 bases and V by 6 bases; bases with no gene match: 10. The germline V gene has CDR1 MNHNS and CDR2 SASEGT. The CDR3 is 15 amino acids. This CDR3 reads CASRRSQGAQYGYTF. In nucleotides, the CDR3 is TGTGCCAGCAGGAGATCACAGGGGGCGCAATATGGCTACACCTTC.

This chain uses TRBV14 with TRBJ2-7, with D perhaps matching TRBD1 (5 bases). This CDR3 comprises 18 residues. Trimming pared 0 bases from V and 3 bases from J, leaving 21 bases between. The germline V gene encodes CDR1 SGHDN and CDR2 FVKESK. The CDR3 DNA reads as TGTGCCAGCAGCCAAGACAATGTAAGGGGCACAGTTTTCTACGAGCAGTACTTC. Translating it yields CASSQDNVRGTVFYEQYF.

This chain links TRBV6-2 or TRBV6-3 with TRBJ1-5; D unclear. V lost 2 bases to trimming and J lost 1 base, with 3 bases between them. The CDR3 is made up of 13 amino acids. CDR1 MNHEY and CDR2 SVGEGT come from the germline V gene. The CDR3 reads CASSYTSNQPQHF. The DNA of the CDR3 is TGTGCCAGCAGTTACACGAGCAATCAGCCCCAGCATTTT.

This clonotype occurred many times. The V and J genes are TRBV20-1 and TRBJ2-3; D unclear. The germline V gene encodes CDR1 DFQATT and CDR2 SNEGSKA (reference sequence). There are 17 residues in the CDR3. Between the trimmed V and J ends, which lost 0 bases and 0 bases, there was a span of 16 bases. In DNA form, the CDR3 reads TGCAGTGCTAGAGACCCCAGAAGAGCGACCAGCACAGATACGCAGTATTTT. Protein: CSARDPRRATSTDTQYF.

This clonotype was picked up many times. This chain connects TRBV6-2 or TRBV6-3 to TRBJ2-1; 10 bases are a match to TRBD1. Germline CDR1 is MNHEY and CDR2 is SVGEGT. The CDR3 covers 16 residues. The ends lost 5 bases at V and 8 bases at J; junction bases unmatched: 12. The CDR3 is CASSLPGQGFSYEQFF. The CDR3 bases are TGTGCCAGCAGTCTTCCGGGACAGGGGTTCTCTTATGAGCAGTTCTTC.

The table lists this clonotype with a few counts. This sequence joins TRBV10-3 and TRBJ1-2; TRBD1 is a possible D gene (6 bases). The CDR3 is 14 amino acids. The V end lost 8 bases, the J end lost 5 bases, and 18 bases lay between the germline ends. Germline V gene lookup returns CDR1 ENHRY and CDR2 SYGVKD. CDR3 residues: CAIPSQTGFYGYTF. The CDR3 DNA reads TGTGCCATCCCGTCCCAAACAGGGTTTTATGGCTACACCTTC.

This clonotype was found many times. This chain joins TRBV7-2 and TRBJ2-5; the D gene is possibly TRBD1 (7 bases). V was clipped by 5 bases and J by 5 bases, with 15 bases between them. CDR3 length: 14 amino acids. CDR1 SGHTA and CDR2 FQGNSA come from the germline V gene. The CDR3 here is CASSRQGGGETQYF. CDR3 sequence (DNA): TGTGCCAGCAGCCGACAGGGTGGGGGGGAGACCCAGTACTTC.

This clonotype was seen ten or more times. The rearrangement joins TRBV9 to TRBJ2-7; TRBD1 agrees at 8 bases. This CDR3 has 14 amino acids. The ends lost 0 bases at V and 3 bases at J; junction bases unmatched: 2. The V gene's germline CDR1 is SGDLS and CDR2 YYNGEE. CDR3 sequence reads: CASSVEGQGYEQYF. The DNA of the CDR3 is TGTGCCAGCAGCGTAGAAGGACAGGGCTACGAGCAGTACTTC.

This clonotype was seen repeatedly, ten times or more. This chain links TRBV12-5 with TRBJ2-2; the D gene is possibly TRBD1 (5 bases). The V and J ends lost 3 bases and 1 base respectively, with 12 bases between them. CDR1 is LGHNT and CDR2 is FRNRAP in the germline V gene. The CDR3 extends over 16 amino acids. CDR3 loop: CASGFRAWENTGELFF. DNA for the CDR3: TGTGCTAGTGGTTTCAGGGCGTGGGAGAACACCGGGGAGCTGTTTTTT.

This clonotype was observed at least ten times. V and J are TRBV12-3 or TRBV12-4 and TRBJ2-1; 12 positions match TRBD2. V lost 7 bases to trimming and J lost 3 bases; unmatched junction nucleotides: 4. The length of the CDR3 is 15 residues. The CDR3 sequence is CASIPLAGGYNEQFF. The CDR3 DNA sequence: TGTGCCAGCATTCCACTAGCGGGGGGCTACAATGAGCAGTTCTTC.

V gene TRBV5-1 combines with J gene TRBJ2-1, with TRBD2 matching 11 bases. The CDR3 runs to 17 residues. Looked up from germline, CDR1 is SGHRS and CDR2 is YFSETQ. V dropped 4 bases and J dropped 9; count of bases not matched to a gene: 15. This chain's CDR3 is CASSPHPGLAEAGEQFF. The CDR3 nucleotides are TGCGCCAGCAGCCCCCACCCGGGACTAGCGGAGGCGGGTGAGCAGTTCTTC.

This clonotype was detected many times. The chain carries TRBV19 and TRBJ1-5; possibly TRBD1 for D (6 bases). This CDR3 region has 15 residues. The germline V gene has CDR1 LNHDA and CDR2 SQIVND (reference sequence). Trimming took 7 bases from V and 6 from J, leaving 19 bases between them. CDR3 in amino acids: CASNIGGAQGQPQHF. The DNA for the CDR3 is TGTGCCAGTAACATCGGGGGGGCGCAGGGTCAGCCCCAGCATTTT. The full variable domain, in which reference TRBV19 and TRBJ1-5 provide the parts outside the CDR3, is DGGITQSPKYLFRKEGQNVTLSCEQNLNHDAMYWYRQDPGQGLRLIYYSQIVNDFQKGDIAEGYSVSREKKESFPLTVTSAQKNPTAFYLCASNIGGAQGQPQHFGDGTRLSIL.